Listed below are T cell receptor beta chains from one sample, sequenced in a study of T cells after yellow fever vaccination. TCRdb processed the 5' RACE reads anew with MiXCR; each CDR3 protein has one entry. The profile shows tens of thousands of distinct CDR3 sequences, almost 8% of them singletons. The material was CD8+ T cells sorted from PBMCs, obtained on the day of the yellow fever booster vaccination. The receptors originated from a man aged 25 to 40 who received the YFV17D yellow fever vaccine. CDR3s include the opening cysteine and the closing phenylalanine or tryptophan.

TRBJ2-5	TRBV4-1	CASSQFWRDQETQYF
TRBJ2-1	TRBV5-1	CASSFGTSGIHEQFF
TRBJ2-5	TRBV20-1	CSARAVASGSGETQYF
TRBJ2-1	TRBV5-1	CASSLVPSGELYNEQFF
TRBJ2-1	TRBV7-8	CASSTQGTPYNEQFF
TRBJ2-2	TRBV20-1	CSARGPRSSTGELFF
TRBJ1-1	TRBV19	CASSIAPTGGSTEAFF
TRBJ2-5	TRBV11-2	CASRFGAETQYF
TRBJ1-1	TRBV6-2/TRBV6-3	CASRYGAGSSPGDTEAFF
TRBJ2-1	TRBV7-2	CASSFLPGLAGNNEQFF
TRBJ2-3	TRBV20-1	CSAASGVTDTQYF
TRBJ2-1	TRBV6-5	CASSHQGLASEQFF
TRBJ2-1	TRBV18	CASSPPLAGVYEQFF
TRBJ2-7	TRBV15	CATSTGRQSRNYEQYF
TRBJ2-7	TRBV12-3/TRBV12-4	CASSPTLSEQYF
TRBJ2-2	TRBV5-4	CASSPGHYTGELFF
TRBJ1-2	TRBV20-1	CSPYRLDGYTF
TRBJ2-3	TRBV4-3	CASSQLTSGATDTQYF
TRBJ2-1	TRBV29-1	CSVEGEGESYNEQFF
TRBJ2-3	TRBV6-2/TRBV6-3	CASSYWAADTQYF
TRBJ2-5	TRBV5-6	CASSSLAGEVETQYF
TRBJ2-6	TRBV6-1	CASSEAGQAIPRLSGANVLTF
TRBJ2-1	TRBV9	CASSTSGRLGNEQFF
TRBJ2-7	TRBV29-1	CSVFVSPLHEQYF
TRBJ2-7	TRBV7-9	CASSLEGHFHEQYF
TRBJ2-1	TRBV21-1	CASTYCRDRASNEQFF
TRBJ2-2	TRBV4-1	CASSQDKVEIGELFF
TRBJ2-7	TRBV7-2	CASSLVAPTYEQYF